The 27 T cell receptor beta chains presented below share a single source sample, sequenced in a study of regulatory T cells in long-lasting Graves disease. Arm-PCR of CDR3 regions and iRepertoire HTBI primers were the basis on which TCR beta libraries were built. MiXCR, applied by TCRdb to the multiplex PCR reads, yields one record per CDR3 protein. The data show some 370,000 distinct CDR3 sequences, with 20% to 25% seen just once and about 27% held by the top ten. Documented time point: persistent/refractory GD, antithyroid drugs over 5 years with positive TRAb. Preparation of the TCR library used RNA extracted from PBMCs. This specimen consisted of peripheral blood mononuclear cells (PBMCs), obtained when the disease was refractory, from a patient treated with antithyroid drugs. These receptors were obtained from a woman between 40 and 50 years old with Graves disease.

The chain is built from TRBV28 and TRBJ1-1; D remains ambiguous. This CDR3 is built from 8 residues. Trimming left V 7 bases short and J 10 bases short, with 4 bases between. The germline CDR1 and CDR2 sequences are MDHEN and SYDVKM. The CDR3 DNA reads as TGTGCCAGCATCGGAGCTTTCTTT. Protein: CASIGAFF. The variable domain in full, completed from reference TRBV28 and TRBJ1-1, reads DVKVTQSSRYLVKRTGEKVFLECVQDMDHENMFWYRQDPGLGLRLIYFSYDVKMKEKGDIPEGYSVSREKKERFSLILESASTNQTSMYLCASIGAFFGQGTRLTVV.

The rearrangement uses TRBV9 and TRBJ2-7; D possibly uses TRBD1 or TRBD2 (5 bases each). Germline values: CDR1 SGDLS, CDR2 YYNGEE. V lost 4 bases, J lost 3 bases, and 17 bases lay in between. The CDR3 length is 15 residues. CDR3 in DNA: TGTGCCAGCAGCCCCGGTCCAGGGAGCCTCTACGAGCAGTACTTC. It specifies CASSPGPGSLYEQYF.

This clonotype was picked up many times. This rearrangement joins TRBV28 to TRBJ1-2, with no clear D. The CDR3 spans 13 residues. CDR1 and CDR2 from the germline V gene are MDHEN and SYDVKM. Between the trimmed V and J ends, which lost 6 bases and 6 bases, there was a span of 14 bases. CDR3 in amino acids: CASSPDDRNGYTF. The CDR3 coding sequence is TGTGCCAGCAGCCCAGACGATCGTAATGGCTACACCTTC.

A note on this clonotype: A read error may explain this, as a much larger clone is one base away. The rearrangement uses TRBV6-4 and TRBJ2-5; TRBD2 matches at 8 bases. The germline gives CDR1 MRHNA, CDR2 SNTAGT. The CDR3 sequence is 13 residues long. After removal of 10 bases from V and 7 bases from J, the junction contained 11 bases not matched to a gene. The DNA of the CDR3 is TGTGCCACCCGGGGGGAGGCGGGAGGGACCCAGTACTTC. This translates into CATRGEAGGTQYF.

Notes on this clonotype: A read error may be the cause here, since a much bigger clone is one base away. The chain has TRBV2 and TRBJ2-6; D is perhaps TRBD1 (5 bases). CDR1 and CDR2 (germline): SNHLY, FYNNEI. The CDR3 consists of 14 residues. CDR3 nucleotides: TGTGCCAGCAGCGACCTCGCTGGGGCCGACGTCCTGACTTTC. This sequence encodes CASSDLAGADVLTF.

This clonotype was seen repeatedly, ten times or more. V and J are TRBV11-2 and TRBJ1-5; possibly TRBD1 for D (6 bases). Trimming removed 5 bases at V and 3 bases at J, with 11 bases between. CDR1 is SGHAT and CDR2 is FQNNGV in the germline V gene. This CDR3 spans 14 amino acids. The CDR3 region is CASSPTGNNQPQHF. CDR3 bases: TGTGCCAGCAGCCCTACAGGGAACAATCAGCCCCAGCATTTT. Variable domain in full (rest from reference TRBV11-2 and TRBJ1-5): EAGVAQSPRYKIIEKRQSVAFWCNPISGHATLYWYQQILGQGPKLLIQFQNNGVVDDSQLPKDRFSAERLKGVDSTLKIQPAKLEDSAVYLCASSPTGNNQPQHFGDGTRLSIL.

This clonotype came up many times. The chain combines TRBV28 with TRBJ1-2; 7 bases match TRBD1. Germline CDR1 MDHEN, CDR2 SYDVKM. This CDR3 has 15 residues. Trimming took 2 bases from V and 11 from J; bases not matched to a gene: 14. CDR3 nucleotides: TGTGCCAGCAGTTTACGCATCGGGCAGGGGGTTTCTTACACCTTC. Translation gives CASSLRIGQGVSYTF.

This clonotype appeared many times. The chain joins TRBV2 to TRBJ2-2; D not resolved. V was trimmed by 6 bases and J by 0 bases, leaving 5 bases between them. The CDR3 totals 13 residues. The germline CDR1 and CDR2 sequences are SNHLY and FYNNEI. The CDR3 DNA reads TGTGCCAGCAGGGTCTCGAACACCGGGGAGCTGTTTTTT. This translates into CASRVSNTGELFF.

The CDR3 nucleotides are TGTGCCAGTAGTATAGGAGCGGGAGGGGCCTACAATGAGCAGTTCTTC. It specifies CASSIGAGGAYNEQFF. The chain couples TRBV19 to TRBJ2-1, with 10 positions matching TRBD2. The length of the CDR3 is 16 residues. The junction had 2 bases not matched to a gene; V was cut back by 1 base and J by 2 bases. The V gene's germline CDR1 is LNHDA and CDR2 SQIVND (reference sequence).

In its sample, this clonotype was seen many times. This chain connects TRBV20-1 to TRBJ1-1; D may be TRBD1 (5 bases). Germline V gene data show CDR1 as DFQATT and CDR2 as SNEGSKA (reference sequence). Trimming took off 3 bases at V and 3 bases at J, with 14 bases between the two ends. The CDR3 has 14 amino acids. DNA for the CDR3: TGCAGTGCTAGGGGAGGGACTGGGCACACTGAAGCTTTCTTT. Translating it yields CSARGGTGHTEAFF.

This clonotype has at least ten counts. V is TRBV28 and J is TRBJ1-1, with 9 bases aligning to TRBD1. Germline CDR1 and CDR2: MDHEN and SYDVKM. This CDR3 comprises 14 residues. Unmatched junction bases numbered 7, after V lost 6 bases and J lost 5 bases. The CDR3 reads CASRLTGGWTEAFF. In DNA form, the CDR3 reads TGTGCCAGCAGACTAACAGGGGGCTGGACTGAAGCTTTCTTT. Using reference TRBV28 and TRBJ1-1 for the parts outside the CDR3, the full variable domain is DVKVTQSSRYLVKRTGEKVFLECVQDMDHENMFWYRQDPGLGLRLIYFSYDVKMKEKGDIPEGYSVSREKKERFSLILESASTNQTSMYLCASRLTGGWTEAFFGQGTRLTVV.

The chain employs TRBV5-1 and TRBJ1-6, with no clear D. CDR3 length equals 13 residues. Germline V gene data show CDR1 as SGHRS and CDR2 as YFSETQ. Trimming cost V 0 bases and J 14 bases, with 12 bases left between them. The CDR3 loop reads CASSLGWVSTLHF. The CDR3 DNA reads TGCGCCAGCAGCTTGGGGTGGGTCTCCACCCTCCACTTT.

This clonotype was seen repeatedly, ten times or more. V is TRBV7-8 and J is TRBJ2-7, with D unresolved. The germline V and J ends were trimmed by 4 bases and 2 bases, with 18 bases remaining between them. Germline-derived CDR1 and CDR2 are SGHVS and FQNEAQ. This CDR3 contains 16 residues. The CDR3 reads CASSSSGRAGAYEQYF. The CDR3 nucleotides are TGTGCCAGCAGCTCGTCAGGAAGGGCCGGCGCCTACGAGCAGTACTTC.

At least ten counts were recorded for this clonotype. The chain combines TRBV12-3 or TRBV12-4 with TRBJ2-5; D is ambiguous. The CDR3 loop spans 13 amino acids. Trimming removed 4 bases at V and 0 bases at J, with 6 bases between. The CDR3 nucleotides read TGTGCCAGCAGTTCGTATAACCAAGAGACCCAGTACTTC. It specifies CASSSYNQETQYF.

In this sample, this clonotype turned up many times. This chain uses TRBV5-1 with TRBJ2-1; D remains ambiguous. The V end lost 0 bases, the J end lost 6 bases, and 7 bases lay between the germline ends. CDR3 length: 13 amino acids. Germline V gives CDR1 SGHRS, CDR2 YFSETQ. This CDR3 reads CASSLERGNEQFF. CDR3 bases: TGCGCCAGCAGCTTGGAGCGAGGCAATGAGCAGTTCTTC.

The chain joins TRBV10-2 to TRBJ2-5; possibly TRBD2 for D (5 bases). This CDR3 has 12 amino acids. CDR1 and CDR2 (germline): WSHSY, SAAADI. Deletions cut 6 bases from V and 5 bases from J, with 10 bases between. In nucleotides, the CDR3 is TGCGCCAGCAGGGAGGCTCGGGAGACCCAGTACTTC. As protein: CASREARETQYF.

This clonotype was counted a single time. One base away lies a much larger clone, so this may be a sequencing read error. This chain uses TRBV28 with TRBJ2-7; tentative D call: TRBD2 (6 bases). This CDR3 spans 15 amino acids. In germline, CDR1 is MDHEN, CDR2 SYDVKM. CDR3 sequence: CASSPASASSYGQYF. CDR3 bases: TGTGCCAGCAGTCCAGCTAGCGCTAGCTCCTACGGGCAGTACTTC.

This CDR3 is CASSLMLPPGQERTGELFF. CDR3 nucleotides: TGTGCCAGCAGTTTAATGTTACCACCGGGACAAGAGAGGACCGGGGAGCTGTTTTTT. This chain links TRBV28 with TRBJ2-2; TRBD1 is a possible D gene (6 bases). This CDR3 is built from 19 residues. CDR1 is MDHEN and CDR2 is SYDVKM in the germline V gene. With 2 bases removed from V and 5 bases from J, the gap between germline ends came to 24 bases.

The V and J genes are TRBV27 and TRBJ2-1, with a weak D call TRBD2 (5 bases). The CDR3 length is 16 residues. Germline CDR1 MNHEY, CDR2 SMNVEV (reference sequence). Trimming cost V 9 bases and J 6 bases, with 24 bases left between them. The CDR3 region is CASRYAAVGGANEQFF. The CDR3 DNA reads as TGTGCCAGTCGGTACGCAGCTGTAGGAGGTGCCAATGAGCAGTTCTTC.

This clonotype came up a few times. The genes are TRBV10-3 and TRBJ2-2; weak D call: TRBD2 (6 bases). The V end was cut by 3 bases, the J end by 10 bases, with 24 bases between. CDR3 length: 17 residues. Germline CDR1 and CDR2: ENHRY and SYGVKD. For the CDR3, the DNA is TGTGCCATCAGTGATTGGGCGGGGAGGATTGACCCCGCGGAGCTGTTTTTT. Its protein product is CAISDWAGRIDPAELFF.

In this sample, this clonotype turned up a few times. The chain employs TRBV2 and TRBJ2-7; D unresolved. The CDR3 is made up of 14 amino acids. Germline loops: CDR1 SNHLY, CDR2 FYNNEI. V gave up 6 bases and J gave up 2 bases, with 14 bases separating them. CDR3 sequence: CASSFGANTYEQYF. DNA of the CDR3: TGTGCCAGCAGCTTCGGAGCTAATACCTACGAGCAGTACTTC. The full variable domain, completed using reference TRBV2 and TRBJ2-7, is EPEVTQTPSHQVTQMGQEVILRCVPISNHLYFYWYRQILGQKVEFLVSFYNNEISEKSEIFDDQFSVERPDGSNFTLKIRSTKLEDSAMYFCASSFGANTYEQYFGPGTRLTVT.

V gene TRBV6-5 combines with J gene TRBJ1-5; D unclear. The length of the CDR3 is 18 residues. Germline values: CDR1 MNHEY, CDR2 SVGAGI. With 2 bases removed from V and 5 bases from J, the gap between germline ends came to 22 bases. The CDR3 DNA follows: TGTGCCAGCAGTTACGGAGGATGGGAGGGAGGGCAAGATCAGCCCCAGCATTTT. This codes for CASSYGGWEGGQDQPQHF.

This clonotype was seen at least ten times. The V and J genes are TRBV28 and TRBJ2-5, with 8 bases fitting TRBD2. With V trimmed by 5 bases and J by 2 bases, 4 bases remained unmatched. The CDR3 has 14 amino acids. Germline-derived CDR1 and CDR2 are MDHEN and SYDVKM. CDR3 sequence: CASSRAGDQETQYF. CDR3 coding DNA: TGTGCCAGCAGTAGAGCGGGAGATCAAGAGACCCAGTACTTC.

The gene calls are TRBV3-1 and TRBJ1-5; D may be TRBD1 (5 bases). Germline V gives CDR1 LGHDT, CDR2 YNNKEL (reference sequence). V was pared by 0 bases and J by 11 bases, with 17 bases between. The CDR3 has 15 residues. CDR3 amino acids: CASSQDGGGPRSQHF. The CDR3 region has the DNA TGTGCCAGCAGCCAAGATGGGGGAGGTCCCAGGTCCCAGCATTTT.

J is TRBJ2-6 and V is TRBV5-8; D uncertain. V was clipped by 2 bases and J by 2 bases, with 11 bases between them. The CDR3 extends over 16 amino acids. Germline V gives CDR1 SGHTS, CDR2 YDEGEE. CDR3 in amino acids: CASSFRMGTGANVLTF. As DNA, the CDR3 is TGTGCCAGCAGCTTTAGGATGGGAACTGGGGCCAACGTCCTGACTTTC.

With respect to this clonotype: It may be a read error: a sequence one base away is much more abundant. The chain has TRBV11-2 and TRBJ1-2; 9 bases are a match to TRBD1. This CDR3 has 20 residues. CDR1 and CDR2 from the germline V gene are SGHAT and FQNNGV. V lost 5 bases and J lost 6; bases outside the gene matches: 25. CDR3 sequence (DNA): TGTGCCAGCAGCATCGGGACAGGGATTAATCTGTCATCCCTATCACATGGCTACACCTTC. Translated, it gives CASSIGTGINLSSLSHGYTF.

The genes are TRBV12-3 or TRBV12-4 and TRBJ2-2; TRBD2 matches at 15 bases. This CDR3 has 20 residues. J was trimmed by 5 bases and V by 5 bases; bases with no gene match: 15. The CDR3 region is CASSILGRGLAGGWTGELFF. The CDR3, as DNA: TGTGCCAGCAGTATCCTCGGTCGAGGACTAGCGGGAGGGTGGACCGGGGAGCTGTTTTTT.